These 21 T cell receptor beta chains were all obtained from the same sample, sequenced in a study of graft-versus-host responses after intestinal transplantation (dated by TCRdb to the early 2020s). Library preparation was by the immunoSEQ multiplex PCR assay. TCRdb stores this immuneACCESS table with in-frame sequences only. Part of the clones is absent; in the studies checked, under half of the shortfall reflects unresolved V genes, and no reason is known for the rest. The sample includes roughly 110,000 clones, with approximately 90% observed a single time. The ten largest account for approximately 0.76% of the sample. The time point label on this specimen signifies: cells obtained before transplantation from donor or recipient. These receptors have no identified antigens. This sample comprised unstimulated CD4+ T cells sorted from spleen or lymph node cells, obtained before transplant. The receptors were gathered from a human donor who was the organ donor for an intestinal transplant.

The genes are TRBV2 and TRBJ2-7; TRBD1 agrees at 7 bases. V was pared by 1 base and J by 0 bases, with 6 bases of the junction left unmatched. Germline CDR1 is SNHLY and CDR2 is FYNNEI. The CDR3 is 16 residues long. The CDR3 spells CASSEVTRDSSYEQYF. CDR3 nucleotide sequence: TGTGCCAGCAGTGAAGTTACCCGGGACAGCTCCTACGAGCAGTACTTC.

In its sample, this clone was seen a few times. The chain recombines TRBV5-1 with TRBJ2-2; D could derive from TRBD1 or TRBD2 (5 bases each). CDR1 and CDR2 (germline): SGHRS, YFSETQ. The V gene lost 4 bases and the J gene lost 2 bases, with 18 bases spanning the gap. The CDR3 is made up of 17 amino acids. The chain's CDR3 is CASSRLDSSANTGELFF. CDR3 nucleotides: TGCGCCAGCAGCCGGTTAGACAGTAGCGCAAACACCGGGGAGCTGTTTTTT.

This rearrangement joins TRBV21-1 to TRBJ2-7; the table calls TRBD1, which could not be checked here. TRBV21-1 is termed a pseudogene. The CDR3 length is 13 residues. This chain's CDR3 is CAPSREGAYEQYF. The CDR3 region has the DNA TGTGCCCCCTCCAGGGAAGGGGCCTACGAGCAGTACTTC.

The chain has TRBV7-3 and TRBJ1-6, with 8 positions matching TRBD1. Trimming cost V 6 bases and J 7 bases; bases outside gene matches: 8. This CDR3 region has 15 residues. Germline CDR1 reads SGHTA; CDR2 reads FQGTGA. The CDR3 loop reads CASSYSGTGNSPLHF. Written as DNA, the CDR3 is TGTGCCAGCAGTTACTCCGGGACAGGAAATTCACCCCTCCACTTT.

The V and J genes are TRBV9 and TRBJ1-3, with D hard to call. V lost 6 bases, J lost 2 bases, and 15 bases lay in between. From germline, CDR1 is SGDLS and CDR2 YYNGEE. This CDR3 region has 15 residues. CDR3 amino acids: CASTSGVNTGNTIYF. CDR3 bases: TGTGCCAGCACATCGGGAGTAAACACTGGAAACACCATATATTTT.

The CDR3 DNA follows: TGTGCCAGCAGGCGACAGGATGTCTACGAGCAGTACTTC. Protein sequence: CASRRQDVYEQYF. The gene calls are TRBV6-5 and TRBJ2-7; tentative D call: TRBD1 (6 bases). Per germline, CDR1 MNHEY and CDR2 SVGAGI. V gave up 6 bases and J gave up 3 bases, with 12 bases separating them. The CDR3 length is 13 residues.

As to this clone: One end of the junction varies from germline; a read error may be responsible. The chain combines TRBV2 with TRBJ1-2; D remains ambiguous. Germline values: CDR1 SNHLY, CDR2 FYNNEI. This CDR3 is 8 amino acids long. The CDR3 loop reads CASENREF. The CDR3, as DNA: TGTGCCAGTGAGAATCGAGAATTC.

The V call is TRBV5-1, the J call TRBJ1-1, with 7 bases identical to TRBD1. The CDR3 covers 14 residues. Trimming removed 0 bases from V and 5 bases from J; junction bases left unmatched: 4. Germline values: CDR1 SGHRS, CDR2 YFSETQ. CDR3: CASSLGQGFTEAFF. The DNA of the CDR3 is TGCGCCAGCAGCTTGGGACAGGGTTTTACTGAAGCTTTCTTT.

The J gene is TRBJ2-5, the V gene TRBV6-5; D ambiguous. Germline-derived CDR1 and CDR2 are MNHEY and SVGAGI. Trimming shortened V by 0 bases and J by 0 bases, and 8 bases separated the two germline ends. The CDR3 runs 15 residues. CDR3 loop: CASSYSRGNQETQYF. The DNA of the CDR3 is TGTGCCAGCAGTTACTCCAGAGGTAACCAAGAGACCCAGTACTTC.

The chain is built from TRBV5-1 and TRBJ1-1; D unresolved. Germline V gene lookup returns CDR1 SGHRS and CDR2 YFSETQ. V was shortened by 4 bases and J by 1 base, with 17 bases between the two germline ends. The CDR3 is made up of 16 amino acids. This CDR3 is CASSQSVLARNTEAFF. The CDR3 bases are TGCGCCAGCAGCCAGTCGGTACTCGCGAGGAACACTGAAGCTTTCTTT.

V is TRBV9 and J is TRBJ2-7, with 8 bases that match TRBD2. J was trimmed by 2 bases and V by 4 bases; bases with no gene match: 11. CDR3 length: 16 amino acids. Germline assignment: CDR1 SGDLS and CDR2 YYNGEE. The CDR3 loop reads CASSLGGSGTAYEQYF. The CDR3 region has the DNA TGTGCCAGCAGCTTAGGGGGTAGCGGGACCGCCTACGAGCAGTACTTC. Complete variable domain (other parts from reference TRBV9 and TRBJ2-7): DSGVTQTPKHLITATGQRVTLRCSPRSGDLSVYWYQQSLDQGLQFLIQYYNGEERAKGNILERFSAQQFPDLHSELNLSSLELGDSALYFCASSLGGSGTAYEQYFGPGTRLTVT.

CDR3 protein: CASSVTTGGDWDYEQYF. The CDR3, as DNA: TGCGCCAGCAGCGTGACAACAGGGGGAGATTGGGACTACGAGCAGTACTTC. The chain has TRBV5-1 and TRBJ2-7, with TRBD1 matching over 8 bases. Germline V lookup: CDR1 SGHRS, CDR2 YFSETQ. The ends lost 4 bases at V and 3 bases at J; junction bases unmatched: 15. The CDR3 totals 17 residues.

The rearrangement joins TRBV19 to TRBJ1-5; a weak D match, TRBD1 (6 bases). The V gene's germline CDR1 is LNHDA and CDR2 SQIVND (reference sequence). There are 13 residues in the CDR3. Trimming left V 10 bases short and J 7 bases short, with 17 bases between. The CDR3 loop is CATGGGIGQPQHF. The CDR3 coding sequence is TGTGCCACCGGAGGGGGGATCGGGCAGCCCCAGCATTTT. The whole variable domain, filled in from reference TRBV19 and TRBJ1-5, reads DGGITQSPKYLFRKEGQNVTLSCEQNLNHDAMYWYRQDPGQGLRLIYYSQIVNDFQKGDIAEGYSVSREKKESFPLTVTSAQKNPTAFYLCATGGGIGQPQHFGDGTRLSIL.

The V gene is TRBV6-1, the J gene TRBJ2-3; 10 nucleotides agree with TRBD1. CDR1 MNHNS and CDR2 SASEGT come from the germline V gene. This CDR3 spans 14 amino acids. The J segment lost 5 bases and the V segment lost 7 bases, leaving 6 bases of the junction unmatched. CDR3 sequence: CASIMTGGIDTQYF. The CDR3 DNA is TGTGCCAGCATAATGACAGGGGGCATAGATACGCAGTATTTT.

This chain joins TRBV5-4 and TRBJ2-1, with a possible D match to TRBD1 (5 bases). V gave up 4 bases and J gave up 4 bases, with 12 bases separating them. Germline V gene data show CDR1 as SGHNT and CDR2 as YYREEE (reference sequence). This CDR3 has 14 residues. Written as DNA, the CDR3 is TGTGCCAGCAGCAGGACAAGACAGTACAATGAGCAGTTCTTC. It encodes CASSRTRQYNEQFF.

This chain joins TRBV11-2 and TRBJ1-2, with D hard to call. V lost 5 bases and J 2 bases, leaving 9 bases between the germline ends. The CDR3 covers 13 residues. The germline CDR1 and CDR2 sequences are SGHAT and FQNNGV. CDR3 residues: CASSRGRNYGYTF. The CDR3, as DNA: TGTGCCAGCAGCCGTGGACGGAACTATGGCTACACCTTC.

The J gene is TRBJ1-2, the V gene TRBV19; D gene unclear. Trimming took off 7 bases at V and 0 bases at J, with 9 bases between the two ends. Germline values: CDR1 LNHDA, CDR2 SQIVND (reference sequence). This CDR3 spans 13 amino acids. CDR3 sequence reads: CASKAAANYGYTF. Written as DNA, the CDR3 is TGTGCCAGTAAGGCGGCCGCTAACTATGGCTACACCTTC.

The chain recombines TRBV25-1 with TRBJ1-5; 7 bases are a match to TRBD1. After removal of 0 bases from V and 4 bases from J, the junction contained 3 bases not matched to a gene. Looked up from germline, CDR1 is MGHDK and CDR2 is SYGVNS. This CDR3 is built from 15 residues. The CDR3 here is CASSEYGTENQPQHF. CDR3 sequence (DNA): TGTGCCAGCAGTGAATATGGGACAGAGAATCAGCCCCAGCATTTT.

J is TRBJ2-6 and V is TRBV29-1, with 10 bases identical to TRBD1. This CDR3 is built from 16 residues. V lost 6 bases to trimming and J lost 0 bases; unmatched junction nucleotides: 5. Germline CDR1 SQVTM, CDR2 ANQGSEA. In nucleotides, the CDR3 is TGCAGCGTAGCCGGGACAGGGGTCTCTGGGGCCAACGTCCTGACTTTC. Encoded protein: CSVAGTGVSGANVLTF.

The chain employs TRBV6-5 and TRBJ2-5, with TRBD1 as a possible D gene (6 bases). V shed 5 bases and J shed 2 bases, with 15 bases lying between them. The CDR3 is 15 residues long. CDR1 and CDR2 (germline): MNHEY, SVGAGI. The CDR3 nucleotides read TGTGCCAGCAGTCCAAGCCGGACAGCTCAAGAGACCCAGTACTTC. Translated: CASSPSRTAQETQYF.

The gene calls are TRBV18 and TRBJ1-4, with unresolved D. V lost 2 bases, J lost 3 bases, and 4 bases lay in between. The CDR3 runs 13 residues. Looked up from germline, CDR1 is KGHSH and CDR2 is LQKENI. CDR3 nucleotide sequence: TGTGCCAGCTCACCAGGTCCTAATGAAAAACTGTTTTTT. Its protein is CASSPGPNEKLFF.